Each of the 14 T cell receptor beta chains below was sequenced from the same sample in a study of cytomegalovirus exposure and HLA in healthy donors. PCR involved 60 Vbeta and 13 Jbeta primers. The table came from immunoSEQ multiplex PCR; TCRdb's copy has only in-frame clones and leaves some out. Counted here are around 160,000 clones, roughly four fifths occurring once; the ten biggest clones make up over 4%. Source material: PBMCs. The receptors were sampled from a man aged 45-65 years in good health and CMV-seropositive.

V is TRBV28 and J is TRBJ1-6, with D uncertain. Per the germline V gene, CDR1 is MDHEN and CDR2 is SYDVKM. The CDR3 contains 15 residues. V was shortened by 6 bases and J by 3 bases, with 12 bases between the two germline ends. The DNA of the CDR3 is TGTGCCAGCAGGGCACAGAGAAACTATAATTCACCCCTCCACTTT. Encoded protein: CASRAQRNYNSPLHF.

Regarding this clone: This same CDR3 is encoded by further DNA sequences in the sample. The gene calls are TRBV5-4 and TRBJ1-1; 7 bases agree with TRBD1. V was clipped by 2 bases and J by 2 bases; unmatched bases: 0. Germline CDR1 reads SGHNT; CDR2 reads YYREEE (reference sequence). The CDR3 has 13 amino acids. This chain's CDR3 is CASSLGGNTEAFF. CDR3 coding DNA: TGTGCCAGCAGCTTAGGGGGCAACACTGAAGCTTTCTTT.

The V gene is TRBV28, the J gene TRBJ2-7; 10 positions match TRBD2. The trim removed 4 bases at V and 1 base at J, leaving 4 bases unmatched. Germline V gene lookup returns CDR1 MDHEN and CDR2 SYDVKM. The CDR3 spans 15 residues. Here the CDR3 reads CASSSRTSGSYEQYF. In nucleotides, the CDR3 is TGTGCCAGCAGTTCTCGGACTAGCGGATCCTACGAGCAGTACTTC. The whole variable domain, filled in from reference TRBV28 and TRBJ2-7, reads DVKVTQSSRYLVKRTGEKVFLECVQDMDHENMFWYRQDPGLGLRLIYFSYDVKMKEKGDIPEGYSVSREKKERFSLILESASTNQTSMYLCASSSRTSGSYEQYFGPGTRLTVT.

V usage is TRBV5-1 and J usage is TRBJ2-5, with 8 bases aligning to TRBD1. The CDR3 runs to 14 residues. V was pared by 4 bases and J by 4 bases, with 6 bases of the junction left unmatched. Germline lookup yields CDR1 SGHRS and CDR2 YFSETQ. CDR3 DNA sequence: TGCGCCAGCAGCCTGGACAGGGCGGCAGAGACCCAGTACTTC. It specifies CASSLDRAAETQYF.

The rearrangement joins TRBV4-2 to TRBJ2-3, with 7 bases fitting TRBD2. Germline trimming cut 1 base from V and 2 bases from J; bases unmatched to any gene: 6. Looked up from germline, CDR1 is LGHNA and CDR2 is YNFKEQ. The CDR3 is made up of 16 amino acids. The CDR3 nucleotides read TGTGCCAGCAGCCAAGGTCCTAGCGGTTCCACAGATACGCAGTATTTT. Translated, it gives CASSQGPSGSTDTQYF.

This clone was seen once. CDR3 bases: TGTGCCAGCAGTTTACTAGCGGGGGCCTCCTACGAGCAGTACTTC. As protein: CASSLLAGASYEQYF. The V and J genes are TRBV28 and TRBJ2-7; TRBD2 matches at 10 bases. The V segment lost 2 bases and the J segment 0 bases; nucleotides outside the gene matches: 1. The CDR3 loop spans 15 amino acids. Looked up from germline, CDR1 is MDHEN and CDR2 is SYDVKM.

The chain employs TRBV29-1 and TRBJ1-1; 7 bases line up with TRBD1. The CDR3 extends over 13 amino acids. The V gene end was trimmed by 6 bases and the J gene end by 0 bases; junction bases not matched to a gene: 4. CDR1 SQVTM and CDR2 ANQGSEA come from the germline V gene. The CDR3 here is CSVGDSMNTEAFF. CDR3 nucleotides: TGCAGCGTGGGGGACAGCATGAACACTGAAGCTTTCTTT. Variable domain in full (rest from reference TRBV29-1 and TRBJ1-1): SAVISQKPSRDICQRGTSLTIQCQVDSQVTMMFWYRQQPGQSLTLIATANQGSEATYESGFVIDKFPISRPNLTFSTLTVSNMSPEDSSIYLCSVGDSMNTEAFFGQGTRLTVV.

This rearrangement joins TRBV7-6 to TRBJ1-6, with 9 bases aligning to TRBD1. The germline gives CDR1 SGHVS, CDR2 FNYEAQ. The V segment lost 5 bases and the J segment 8 bases; nucleotides outside the gene matches: 10. This CDR3 region has 16 residues. CDR3 nucleotide sequence: TGTGCCAGCAGCCAAACAGGGGGCTTGTACGATTCACCCCTCCACTTT. Translated: CASSQTGGLYDSPLHF.

This clone showed up just once. V and J are TRBV6-5 and TRBJ2-7; D is unresolved. With 0 bases removed from V and 7 bases from J, the gap between germline ends came to 13 bases. Germline V CDR1 and CDR2: MNHEY, SVGAGI. CDR3 length equals 14 residues. CDR3 protein: CASSYSMPTDEQYF. For the CDR3, the DNA is TGTGCCAGCAGTTACTCGATGCCCACTGATGAGCAGTACTTC.

This clone was detected only once. The rearrangement joins TRBV2 to TRBJ2-5; no firm D call. The length of the CDR3 is 13 residues. Between the trimmed V and J ends, which lost 5 bases and 4 bases, there was a span of 11 bases. Germline values: CDR1 SNHLY, CDR2 FYNNEI. The CDR3 bases are TGTGCCAGCAGTAAAAGCGTTCCAGAGACCCAGTACTTC. It yields the protein CASSKSVPETQYF.

This clone was recorded only once. This chain links TRBV5-6 with TRBJ1-6, with TRBD1 matching 7 bases. Germline CDR1 and CDR2: SGHDT and YYEEEE. The ends lost 2 bases at V and 6 bases at J; junction bases unmatched: 5. CDR3 size: 15 residues. DNA of the CDR3: TGTGCCAGCAGCTTTGAAAGGGGGCGTAATTCACCCCTCCACTTT. Residues: CASSFERGRNSPLHF.

The rearrangement links TRBV6-5 to TRBJ2-5, with 7 bases lining up with TRBD1. Trimming removed 6 bases from V and 5 bases from J; junction bases left unmatched: 6. The germline CDR1 and CDR2 sequences are MNHEY and SVGAGI. The CDR3 covers 13 residues. DNA for the CDR3: TGTGCCAGCAGAGAGGGGGCTCTGGAGACCCAGTACTTC. Encoded protein: CASREGALETQYF.

This clone was found once. The chain is built from TRBV5-1 and TRBJ1-2, with 10 bases aligning to TRBD1. Losses at the gene ends were 4 bases for V and 9 bases for J; bases not matched to a gene: 6. This CDR3 has 13 residues. Germline lookup yields CDR1 SGHRS and CDR2 YFSETQ. CDR3 nucleotides: TGCGCCAGCAGCCAGGGACAGGGGAGCAGCTACACCTTC. Translated, it gives CASSQGQGSSYTF. The full variable domain, its missing parts supplied by reference TRBV5-1 and TRBJ1-2, is KAGVTQTPRYLIKTRGQQVTLSCSPISGHRSVSWYQQTPGQGLQFLFEYFSETQRNKGNFPGRFSGRQFSNSRSEMNVSTLELGDSALYLCASSQGQGSSYTFGSGTRLTVV.

This clone was seen a handful of times. The J gene is TRBJ1-1, the V gene TRBV10-2; a possible D gene is TRBD1 (6 bases). Trimming removed 3 bases at V and 5 bases at J, with 10 bases between. The V gene's germline CDR1 is WSHSY and CDR2 SAAADI. CDR3 length: 13 residues. CDR3 nucleotide sequence: TGCGCCAGCAGTGAACAGGGACGGACTGAAGCTTTCTTT. It codes for CASSEQGRTEAFF.